This TCR beta chain was found in a study of cytomegalovirus exposure and HLA in healthy donors. Study findings and constraints: A later analysis appeared to link common viral pathogens to several of the most significant clusters. Reports credit the classifier with highly specific, highly sensitive diagnosis of cytomegalovirus status.

PCR employed 60 Vbeta and 13 Jbeta primers. The repertoire was sequenced with immunoSEQ multiplex PCR; TCRdb's copy has only in-frame clones and lacks some. Counted here are approximately 100,000 clones, 60% to 80% occurring once; the ten biggest clones make up 2% to 3%. With regard to this clone: Its cognate antigen is unknown.

This receptor was taken from a man aged 50 or older in good health and CMV-seropositive. Sequencing was performed on PBMCs.

The chain's CDR3 is CASSEPGGAYNEQFF. CDR3 nucleotide sequence: TGCGCCAGCAGTGAACCGGGGGGAGCCTACAATGAGCAGTTCTTC. J is TRBJ2-1 and V is TRBV10-2, with 7 nucleotides matching TRBD2. V was clipped by 3 bases and J by 2 bases; unmatched bases: 4. The V gene's germline CDR1 is WSHSY and CDR2 SAAADI. The CDR3 spans 15 residues.